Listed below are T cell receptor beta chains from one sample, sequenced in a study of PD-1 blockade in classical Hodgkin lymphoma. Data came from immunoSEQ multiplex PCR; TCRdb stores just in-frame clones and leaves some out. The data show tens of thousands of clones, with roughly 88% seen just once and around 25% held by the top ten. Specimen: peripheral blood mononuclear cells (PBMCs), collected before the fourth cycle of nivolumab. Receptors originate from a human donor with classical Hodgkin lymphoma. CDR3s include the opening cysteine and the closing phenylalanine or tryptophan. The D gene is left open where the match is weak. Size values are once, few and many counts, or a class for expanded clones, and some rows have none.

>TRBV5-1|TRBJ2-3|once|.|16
TGCGCCAGCAGCTGGACAGGGACTAGCCACGCAGATACGCAGTATTTT
CASSWTGTSHADTQYF
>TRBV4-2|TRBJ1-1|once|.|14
TGTGCCAGCAGCCAAGATAGCAGGGAAACTGAAGCTTTCTTT
CASSQDSRETEAFF
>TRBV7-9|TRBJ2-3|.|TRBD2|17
TGTGCCAGCAGCCGGACTAGCGGGGGCCCTAGCACAGATACGCAGTATTTT
CASSRTSGGPSTDTQYF
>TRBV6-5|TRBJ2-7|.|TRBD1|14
TGTGCCAGCAGCTACAGGGACAGGGGTTACGAGCAGTACTTC
CASSYRDRGYEQYF
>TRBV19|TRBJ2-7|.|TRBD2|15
TGTGCCAGTAGAACCCTAGCGGGAGGGGGAGACGAGCAGTACTTC
CASRTLAGGGDEQYF
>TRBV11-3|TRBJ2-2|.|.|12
TGTGCCAGCAGCTTGGTCACCGGGGAGCTGTTTTTT
CASSLVTGELFF
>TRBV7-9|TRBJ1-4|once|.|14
TGTGCCAGCAGCTTAAATCTCCGGGGAGAAAAACTGTTTTTT
CASSLNLRGEKLFF
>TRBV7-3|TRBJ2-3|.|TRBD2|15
TGTGCCAGCAGCACCATCGGGGGGGCTACAGATACGCAGTATTTT
CASSTIGGATDTQYF
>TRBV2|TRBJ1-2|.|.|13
TGTGCCAGCAGTGAGGGGCTGGAATATGGCTACACCTTC
CASSEGLEYGYTF
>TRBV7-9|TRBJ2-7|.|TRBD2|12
TGTGCCAGCAGCCCCCGGGGGGGCGAGCAGTACTTC
CASSPRGGEQYF
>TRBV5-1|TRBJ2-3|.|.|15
TGCGCCAGCAGCTTGGCGGGGGTTCGCACAGATACGCAGTATTTT
CASSLAGVRTDTQYF
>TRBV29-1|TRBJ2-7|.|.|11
TGCAGCGTTATTCGGGGCTACGAGCAGTACTTC
CSVIRGYEQYF
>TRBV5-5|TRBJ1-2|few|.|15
TGTGCCAGCAGCTTGGTAGGGACGCTGGGAGGCGGCTACACCTTC
CASSLVGTLGGGYTF
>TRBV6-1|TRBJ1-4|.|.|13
TGTGCCCACAGGAGGGGCGTAGGGGAAAAACTGTTTTTT
CAHRRGVGEKLFF
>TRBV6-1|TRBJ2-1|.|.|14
TGTGCCAGCAGTGAATCAGGACAGTACAATGAGCAGTTCTTC
CASSESGQYNEQFF
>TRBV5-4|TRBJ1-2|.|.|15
TGTGCCAGCAGACTAGGACAGATTACTAACTATGGCTACACCTTC
CASRLGQITNYGYTF
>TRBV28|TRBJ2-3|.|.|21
TGTGCCAGCAGTTTCTTACCCTGGGGCCCGACACGGAAATATCTCACAGATACGCAGTATTTT
CASSFLPWGPTRKYLTDTQYF
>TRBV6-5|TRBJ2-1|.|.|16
TGTGCCAGCAGTTTCCGAGGGCGGAGGGGATACAATGAGCAGTTCTTC
CASSFRGRRGYNEQFF
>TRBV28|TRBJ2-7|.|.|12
TGTGCCAGCAGTTCCAACTCCTACGAGCAGTACTTC
CASSSNSYEQYF
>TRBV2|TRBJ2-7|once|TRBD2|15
TGTGCCAGCAGTGAAGCACTAGCGGGATTAGGGGAGCAGTACTTC
CASSEALAGLGEQYF
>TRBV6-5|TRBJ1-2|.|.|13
TGTGCCAGCAGTTCGAACAGGGACTATGGCTACACCTTC
CASSSNRDYGYTF
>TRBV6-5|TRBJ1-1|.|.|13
TGTGCCAGCAGTTACGACGGAAACACTGAAGCTTTCTTT
CASSYDGNTEAFF
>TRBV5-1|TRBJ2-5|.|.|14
TGCGCCAGCAGCTTGACAGGGTGGGAGGAGACCCAGTACTTC
CASSLTGWEETQYF
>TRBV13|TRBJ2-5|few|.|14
TGTGCCAGCAGCTTAGGGCAGGGGGGAGAGACCCAGTACTTC
CASSLGQGGETQYF
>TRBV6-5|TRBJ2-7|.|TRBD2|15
TGTGCCACCTCACCAAGACTAGCGGGGGCCCACGAGCAGTACTTC
CATSPRLAGAHEQYF
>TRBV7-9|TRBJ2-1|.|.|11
TGTGCCAGCACCAAGGGGGGTGAGCAGTTCTTC
CASTKGGEQFF
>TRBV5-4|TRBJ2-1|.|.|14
TGTGCCAGCAGCTTGGGACTAGCCTACAATGAGCAGTTCTTC
CASSLGLAYNEQFF
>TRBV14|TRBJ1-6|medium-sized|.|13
TGTGCCAGCAGCCCGCGGGGGAATTCACCCCTCCACTTT
CASSPRGNSPLHF
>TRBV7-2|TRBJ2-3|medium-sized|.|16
TGTGCCAGCAGCCCCCGTGCAGCGTGGGGGACAGATACGCAGTATTTT
CASSPRAAWGTDTQYF
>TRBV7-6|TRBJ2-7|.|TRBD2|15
TGTGCCAGCAGCCAAAGACTAGCGGGAGTTGGCGAGCAGTACTTC
CASSQRLAGVGEQYF
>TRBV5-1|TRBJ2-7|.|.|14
TGCGCCAGCAGCTTGGCCGGGCGGACCTACGAGCAGTACTTC
CASSLAGRTYEQYF
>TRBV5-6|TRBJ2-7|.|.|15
TGTGCCAGCAGCCCTTGGGACCCCCGACCTTACGAGCAGTACTTC
CASSPWDPRPYEQYF
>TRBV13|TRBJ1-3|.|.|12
TGTGCCAGCAGGCCCCTTGAAAACACCATATATTTT
CASRPLENTIYF
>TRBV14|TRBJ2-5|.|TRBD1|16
TGTGCCAGCAGCTTAGGGGGCTTTAGGATGGTGGAGACCCAGTACTTC
CASSLGGFRMVETQYF
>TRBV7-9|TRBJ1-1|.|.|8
TGTGCCAACTCTGAAGCTTTCTTT
CANSEAFF
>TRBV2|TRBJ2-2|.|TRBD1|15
TGTGCCAGCAGGAGGGACAGGGTGGGCACCGGGGAGCTGTTTTTT
CASRRDRVGTGELFF
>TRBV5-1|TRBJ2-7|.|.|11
TGCGCCAGCAGCCCCCTCGGTGGGCAGTACTTC
CASSPLGGQYF
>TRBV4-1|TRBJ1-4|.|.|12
TGCGCCAGCAGCCAGCGGCGGGAAAAACTGTTTTTT
CASSQRREKLFF
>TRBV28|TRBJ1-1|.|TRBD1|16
TGTGCCAGCAGTTCAATGGGCCGGGACAGTTACACTGAAGCTTTCTTT
CASSSMGRDSYTEAFF
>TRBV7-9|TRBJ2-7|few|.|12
TGTGCTACCCTCGGGACAACCTACGAGCAGTACTTC
CATLGTTYEQYF
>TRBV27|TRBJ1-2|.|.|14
TGTGCCAGCAGTCTGACAGGCGCTGAGTATGGCTACACCTTC
CASSLTGAEYGYTF
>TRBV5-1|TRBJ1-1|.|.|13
TGCGCCAGCAGACTGATAGAGAACACTGAAGCTTTCTTT
CASRLIENTEAFF
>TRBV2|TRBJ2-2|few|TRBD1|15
TGTGCCAGCTCCACGGGACAGGTAGCGCCCGGGGAGCTGTTTTTT
CASSTGQVAPGELFF
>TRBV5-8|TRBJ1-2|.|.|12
.
CASSLWGTGATF
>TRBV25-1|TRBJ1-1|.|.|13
TGTGCCAGCAGTTCGCCTGAGGGGGGTGAAGCTTTCTTT
CASSSPEGGEAFF